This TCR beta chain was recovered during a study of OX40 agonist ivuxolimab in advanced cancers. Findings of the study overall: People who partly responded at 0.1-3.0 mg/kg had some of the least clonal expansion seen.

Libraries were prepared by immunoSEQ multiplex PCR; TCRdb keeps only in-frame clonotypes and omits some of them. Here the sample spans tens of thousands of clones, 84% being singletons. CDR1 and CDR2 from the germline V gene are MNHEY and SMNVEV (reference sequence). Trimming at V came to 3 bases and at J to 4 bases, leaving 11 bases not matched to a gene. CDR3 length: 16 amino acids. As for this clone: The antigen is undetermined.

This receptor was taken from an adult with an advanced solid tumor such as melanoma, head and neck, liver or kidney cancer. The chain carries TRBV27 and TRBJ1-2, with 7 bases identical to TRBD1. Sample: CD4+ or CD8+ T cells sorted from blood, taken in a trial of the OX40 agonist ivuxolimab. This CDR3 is CASSFLGQDFSYGYTF. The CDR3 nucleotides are TGTGCCAGCAGTTTTCTCGGACAGGATTTTTCCTATGGCTACACCTTC.